These 5 T cell receptor beta chains were sequenced from one sample in a study of cytomegalovirus exposure and HLA in healthy donors. Primers included in the PCR were 60 Vbeta and 13 Jbeta primers. Assay used: immunoSEQ multiplex PCR; TCRdb lists only in-frame clones, some missing. This table has roughly 110,000 clones, around 78% appearing once. Sequences were obtained from PBMCs. The receptor set was obtained from a man aged 25 to 45 in good health and CMV-seronegative.

This clone was seen only a few times. The chain joins TRBV5-6 to TRBJ1-2, with D uncertain. The germline gives CDR1 SGHDT, CDR2 YYEEEE. Trimming left V 2 bases short and J 4 bases short, with 3 bases between. This CDR3 has 11 amino acids. The CDR3 spells CASSLAYGYTF. In DNA, the CDR3 is TGTGCCAGCAGCTTAGCCTATGGCTACACCTTC.

The J gene is TRBJ2-3, the V gene TRBV5-4; the D is unclear. CDR1 is SGHNT and CDR2 is YYREEE in the germline V gene (reference sequence). The CDR3 extends over 14 amino acids. V dropped 1 base and J dropped 6 bases, with 12 bases sitting between them. The CDR3 region is CASSLTSDGDTQYF. The CDR3 DNA sequence: TGTGCCAGCAGCTTGACCTCCGACGGGGATACGCAGTATTTT.

This clone was detected a few times. The chain has TRBV28 and TRBJ2-7; perhaps TRBD2 as D (6 bases). Germline lookup yields CDR1 MDHEN and CDR2 SYDVKM. The CDR3 sequence is 13 residues long. V was pared by 7 bases and J by 4 bases, with 14 bases between. CDR3: CASIRGTTYEQYF. CDR3 sequence (DNA): TGTGCCAGCATACGGGGGACCACGTACGAGCAGTACTTC.

The rearrangement joins TRBV15 to TRBJ2-7; D gene unclear. CDR1 is LNHNV, CDR2 YYDKDF, per germline (reference sequence). This CDR3 comprises 16 residues. V lost 0 bases and J lost 2, with 14 bases in between. The CDR3 DNA reads as TGTGCCACCAGCAGAGATTTCGGTCAGGCCACCTACGAGCAGTACTTC. It translates to CATSRDFGQATYEQYF.

The V gene is TRBV4-1, the J gene TRBJ2-3, with D possibly TRBD2 on 5 matching bases. Germline-derived CDR1 and CDR2 are MGHRA and YSYEKL. This CDR3 comprises 15 residues. The ends were cut back, 1 base at V and 2 bases at J, with 10 bases in the middle. This chain's CDR3 is CASSQGGSLTDTQYF. The CDR3 nucleotides are TGCGCCAGCAGCCAAGGCGGGTCCCTCACAGATACGCAGTATTTT.